This record concerns one TCR beta chain sequence. Germline V lookup: CDR1 SQVTM, CDR2 ANQGSEA. V gave up 6 bases and J gave up 4 bases, with 10 bases separating them. The CDR3 sequence is 13 residues long. Data came from immunoSEQ multiplex PCR; TCRdb stores just in-frame clones and leaves some out. The sample lists 90,000 to 100,000 clones; approximately 84% were seen once. This sample stems from a study of control samples from healthy donors and cancer patients. The rearrangement joins TRBV29-1 to TRBJ2-6; tentative D call: TRBD1 (5 bases). Source material: PBMCs. The receptor comes from a man in his 70s with lung cancer. As DNA, the CDR3 is TGCAGCGTCTCAGGGCCAGGGGCCAACGTCCTGACTTTC. Its translation is CSVSGPGANVLTF.